The 27 T cell receptor beta chains below all came from one sample that was sequenced in a study of PD-1 and CTLA-4 blockade in melanoma. Profiled with immunoSEQ multiplex PCR; TCRdb holds only in-frame clones, not every one. Of 10,000 or so clones listed, approximately 80% were seen once; the top ten hold approximately 32%. Sequenced material: CD8+ T cells from peripheral blood, taken from a patient given anti-PD-1 treatment. Every receptor here comes from a human donor with melanoma.

This clone was observed once. This chain uses TRBV7-9 with TRBJ2-1; D is possibly TRBD1 (6 bases). CDR1 and CDR2 (germline): SEHNR, FQNEAQ (reference sequence). The CDR3 consists of 16 residues. V was trimmed by 5 bases and J by 4 bases, leaving 18 bases between them. CDR3 DNA sequence: TGTGCCAGCAGCACCCCGAGGACAGCCACTTACAATGAGCAGTTCTTC. It codes for CASSTPRTATYNEQFF.

The J gene is TRBJ2-1, the V gene TRBV23-1, with TRBD2 matching 9 bases. TRBV23-1 is flagged as an ORF with uncertain function. CDR3 length: 17 residues. V shed 7 bases and J 2 bases; nucleotides not matched to a gene: 12. For the CDR3, the DNA is TGCGCCAGCAACAATTCGGTAGCGGGAGACGCCTACAATGAGCAGTTCTTC. Its translation: CASNNSVAGDAYNEQFF.

This clone was counted between two and nine times. This chain uses TRBV5-6 with TRBJ2-1; D may be TRBD1 (6 bases). Germline V lookup: CDR1 SGHDT, CDR2 YYEEEE. Trimming took off 0 bases at V and 4 bases at J, with 11 bases between the two ends. CDR3 length: 15 residues. The CDR3 reads CASSLEPTGYNEQFF. CDR3 bases: TGTGCCAGCAGCTTGGAACCGACAGGATACAATGAGCAGTTCTTC.

The chain is built from TRBV7-9 and TRBJ1-6; 7 positions match TRBD1. This CDR3 region has 15 residues. The germline CDR1 and CDR2 sequences are SEHNR and FQNEAQ (reference sequence). J gave up 8 bases and V 1 base, and 5 bases lay outside the gene matches. In DNA, the CDR3 is TGTGCCAGCAGCTTAGTCGCGACAGGGCATTCACCCCTCCACTTT. Amino acids: CASSLVATGHSPLHF. Filled out from reference TRBV7-9 and TRBJ1-6, the complete variable domain reads DTGVSQNPRHKITKRGQNVTFRCDPISEHNRLYWYRQTLGQGPEFLTYFQNEAQLEKSRLLSDRFSAERPKGSFSTLEIQRTEQGDSAMYLCASSLVATGHSPLHFGNGTRLTVT.

The chain carries TRBV7-9 and TRBJ1-1, with D unresolved. Germline-derived CDR1 and CDR2 are SEHNR and FQNEAQ (reference sequence). Trimming pared 5 bases from V and 0 bases from J, leaving 7 bases between. The CDR3 has 13 amino acids. The CDR3 loop reads CASSPNLNTEAFF. CDR3 nucleotide sequence: TGTGCCAGCAGCCCCAATTTGAACACTGAAGCTTTCTTT. The variable domain in full, completed from reference TRBV7-9 and TRBJ1-1, reads DTGVSQNPRHKITKRGQNVTFRCDPISEHNRLYWYRQTLGQGPEFLTYFQNEAQLEKSRLLSDRFSAERPKGSFSTLEIQRTEQGDSAMYLCASSPNLNTEAFFGQGTRLTVV.

The chain combines TRBV5-1 with TRBJ2-5, with D maybe TRBD2 (7 bases). This CDR3 region has 16 residues. The germline CDR1 and CDR2 sequences are SGHRS and YFSETQ. The ends were cut back, 2 bases at V and 2 bases at J, with 16 bases in the middle. The CDR3 DNA reads TGCGCCAGCAGCTTAAGGGGGGGCACCTTGCAAGAGACCCAGTACTTC. Translating gives CASSLRGGTLQETQYF.

The chain uses TRBV19 and TRBJ1-6; D is uncertain. This CDR3 is 15 amino acids long. The germline V gene has CDR1 LNHDA and CDR2 SQIVND (reference sequence). Trimming removed 6 bases from V and 6 bases from J, with 15 bases in between. CDR3 nucleotide sequence: TGTGCCAGTAGCCCGGTAGGTGCGGTTAATTCACCCCTCCACTTT. It yields the protein CASSPVGAVNSPLHF.

The chain is built from TRBV7-2 and TRBJ2-5; TRBD1 aligns across 8 bases. From germline, CDR1 is SGHTA and CDR2 FQGNSA. This CDR3 comprises 16 residues. Trimming cost V 6 bases and J 1 base; bases outside gene matches: 10. The DNA of the CDR3 is TGTGCCAGCAGAGAGGGACAGGCCAGAGTCCAAGAGACCCAGTACTTC. Its translation: CASREGQARVQETQYF.

This chain uses TRBV7-9 with TRBJ2-3; 7 bases are shared with TRBD2. The CDR3 consists of 11 residues. Trimming took 8 bases from V and 4 from J; bases not matched to a gene: 0. The germline gives CDR1 SEHNR, CDR2 FQNEAQ (reference sequence). CDR3 loop: CASAGADTQYF. The CDR3 bases are TGTGCCAGCGCGGGGGCAGATACGCAGTATTTT.

This chain links TRBV12-3 or TRBV12-4 with TRBJ1-1, with a tentative D call TRBD1 (6 bases). The V end lost 7 bases, the J end lost 5 bases, and 8 bases lay between the germline ends. This CDR3 has 11 amino acids. CDR3 coding DNA: TGTGCCAGCAAAGGGGGTACTGAAGCTTTCTTT. It encodes CASKGGTEAFF.

The V gene is TRBV6-5, the J gene TRBJ1-5; no reliable D call. The V gene lost 4 bases and the J gene lost 5 bases, with 6 bases spanning the gap. Looked up from germline, CDR1 is MNHEY and CDR2 is SVGAGI. This CDR3 comprises 12 residues. The CDR3 sequence is CASSSGYQPQHF. In DNA form, the CDR3 reads TGTGCCAGCAGTTCTGGATATCAGCCCCAGCATTTT.

V gene TRBV19 combines with J gene TRBJ2-3, with TRBD2 identical over 9 bases. The CDR3 has 15 amino acids. J lost 4 bases, V lost 5 bases, and 7 bases had no gene match. The germline gives CDR1 LNHDA, CDR2 SQIVND (reference sequence). The CDR3 region has the DNA TGTGCCAGTAGTGTCTTAGCGGGAGACTCAGATACGCAGTATTTT. It encodes CASSVLAGDSDTQYF.

V and J are TRBV30 and TRBJ2-1, with a tentative D call TRBD2 (5 bases). CDR1 and CDR2 from the germline V gene are GTSNPN and SVGIG (reference sequence). CDR3 length equals 13 residues. The V and J ends lost 2 bases and 8 bases respectively, with 13 bases between them. CDR3 in DNA: TGTGCCTGGAGTACATCCGGGGTCGATGAGCAGTTCTTC. It encodes CAWSTSGVDEQFF.

The sample holds one count of this clone. This sequence joins TRBV27 and TRBJ2-1; TRBD1 might be the D (5 bases). V was clipped by 6 bases and J by 9 bases, with 15 bases between them. Germline V lookup: CDR1 MNHEY, CDR2 SMNVEV (reference sequence). CDR3 length equals 13 residues. CDR3 DNA: TGTGCCAGCAGGTTCGGTGGGGCACCTGAGCAGTTCTTC. Its translation is CASRFGGAPEQFF.

CDR3 sequence: CASSLRNTEAFF. For the CDR3, the DNA is TGTGCCAGCAGTTTGAGGAACACTGAAGCTTTCTTT. The rearrangement joins TRBV12-3 or TRBV12-4 to TRBJ1-1; the D is unclear. The CDR3 consists of 12 residues. Trimming shortened V by 3 bases and J by 1 base, and 3 bases separated the two germline ends.

This chain uses TRBV27 with TRBJ2-2; possible D gene TRBD1, 7 bases. Trimming stripped 5 bases from V and 5 bases from J, with 21 bases between. CDR3 length: 17 amino acids. CDR1 MNHEY and CDR2 SMNVEV come from the germline V gene (reference sequence). In DNA, the CDR3 is TGTGCCAGCAGTACCTTCATCGAGGGGGCGGGGACCGGGGAGCTGTTTTTT. Amino acid sequence: CASSTFIEGAGTGELFF.

The sample holds a few counts of this clone. The rearrangement links TRBV7-2 to TRBJ1-2; tentative D call: TRBD1 (5 bases). The germline V gene has CDR1 SGHTA and CDR2 FQGNSA. The CDR3 has 14 residues. Trimming pared 1 base from V and 8 bases from J, leaving 14 bases between. CDR3: CASSLVPGPEGYTF. DNA of the CDR3: TGTGCCAGCAGCTTAGTACCAGGGCCCGAGGGCTACACCTTC.

This sequence joins TRBV6-5 and TRBJ2-7; 9 nucleotides line up with TRBD2. The V segment lost 0 bases and the J segment 4 bases; nucleotides outside the gene matches: 4. CDR1 is MNHEY and CDR2 is SVGAGI in the germline V gene. The CDR3 is 15 amino acids. The CDR3, as DNA: TGTGCCAGCAGTTACTCTAGCGGGAGCGGATACGAGCAGTACTTC. Translating gives CASSYSSGSGYEQYF.

V usage is TRBV3-1 (or the pseudogene TRBV3-2) and J usage is TRBJ2-3; no definite D call. CDR3 length: 12 amino acids. Per the germline V gene, CDR1 is LGHDT and CDR2 is YNNKEL (reference sequence). Trimming removed 4 bases from V and 1 base from J, with 3 bases in between. The CDR3 is CASSPRTDTQYF. In DNA, the CDR3 is TGTGCCAGCAGCCCCCGCACAGATACGCAGTATTTT.

This chain connects TRBV7-9 to TRBJ1-2; D not resolved. Trimming cost V 4 bases and J 7 bases, with 10 bases left between them. The CDR3 runs 12 residues. The V gene's germline CDR1 is SEHNR and CDR2 FQNEAQ (reference sequence). The CDR3 DNA reads as TGTGCCAGCAGCTCGGCGGAGGGTGGCTACACCTTC. Translated: CASSSAEGGYTF.

This chain connects TRBV5-8 to TRBJ1-2; D gene unclear. This CDR3 has 13 amino acids. Germline V gene sequence: CDR1 SGHTS, CDR2 YDEGEE. V was cut by 0 bases and J by 1 base, with 4 bases left in between. The CDR3 DNA reads as TGTGCCAGCAGCTTGGCCAATAACTATGGCTACACCTTC. Protein sequence: CASSLANNYGYTF. Variable domain in full (rest from reference TRBV5-8 and TRBJ1-2): EAGVTQSPTHLIKTRGQQATLRCSPISGHTSVYWYQQALGLGLQFLLWYDEGEERNRGNFPPRFSGRQFPNYSSELNVNALELEDSALYLCASSLANNYGYTFGSGTRLTVV.

The chain has TRBV4-1 and TRBJ1-6, with 9 bases identical to TRBD1. The CDR3 is 15 residues long. CDR1 MGHRA and CDR2 YSYEKL come from the germline V gene. V shed 3 bases and J 10 bases; nucleotides not matched to a gene: 7. The CDR3 bases are TGCGCCAGCAGCCATGGACAGGGGACGGGATCACCCCTCCACTTT. This translates into CASSHGQGTGSPLHF.

A few counts support this clone. The rearrangement uses TRBV6-1 and TRBJ2-7, with D possibly matching TRBD1 (8 bases). V was pared by 1 base and J by 5 bases, with 18 bases between. This CDR3 spans 16 amino acids. Germline lookup yields CDR1 MNHNS and CDR2 SASEGT. The DNA for the CDR3 is TGTGCCAGCAGTGAAGGTGTGGACAGGGCGGGGGACGAGCAGTACTTC. Encoded protein: CASSEGVDRAGDEQYF.

J is TRBJ1-5 and V is TRBV6-2 or TRBV6-3; D perhaps matches TRBD1 (6 bases). V was trimmed by 4 bases and J by 6 bases, leaving 16 bases between them. Germline CDR1 MNHEY, CDR2 SVGEGT. The CDR3 runs 15 residues. CDR3 residues: CASSSENRARQPQHF. The CDR3 bases are TGTGCCAGCAGTTCCGAAAACAGGGCGCGTCAGCCCCAGCATTTT.

This sequence joins TRBV5-8 and TRBJ1-3, with 10 nucleotides matching TRBD1. The CDR3 spans 16 residues. The trim removed 9 bases at V and 4 bases at J, leaving 13 bases unmatched. The germline gives CDR1 SGHTS, CDR2 YDEGEE. CDR3 coding DNA: TGTGCCACCCCGGGACAGGGGACCTCGAGGGGAAACACCATATATTTT. Protein sequence: CATPGQGTSRGNTIYF. The complete variable domain, with remaining parts taken from reference TRBV5-8 and TRBJ1-3, reads EAGVTQSPTHLIKTRGQQATLRCSPISGHTSVYWYQQALGLGLQFLLWYDEGEERNRGNFPPRFSGRQFPNYSSELNVNALELEDSALYLCATPGQGTSRGNTIYFGEGSWLTVV.

The V call is TRBV7-9, the J call TRBJ2-2, with 14 bases fitting TRBD2. Germline CDR1 and CDR2: SEHNR and FQNEAQ (reference sequence). J was trimmed by 7 bases and V by 5 bases; bases with no gene match: 9. The CDR3 runs to 17 residues. CDR3 sequence reads: CASSTGLAGVVGGELFF. DNA for the CDR3: TGTGCCAGCAGCACGGGACTAGCGGGAGTGGTTGGCGGGGAGCTGTTTTTT.

The chain employs TRBV6-4 and TRBJ2-3; unclear D gene. Germline CDR1 and CDR2: MRHNA and SNTAGT. V lost 0 bases to trimming and J lost 8 bases, with 12 bases between them. CDR3 length: 14 residues. This chain's CDR3 is CASSDSIEVGTQYF. In DNA form, the CDR3 reads TGTGCCAGCAGTGACTCGATCGAGGTTGGTACGCAGTATTTT.